Included here is one T cell receptor (beta chain) sequence, with context. This sample was taken from a study of T cell changes during pregnancy in multiple sclerosis. TCRdb keeps only in-frame clones here, not all; method: immunoSEQ multiplex PCR. Among fewer than 50,000 clones listed, under 90% were seen once. This clonotype was sampled from a female donor in good health, enrolled as a control in a pregnancy study. The sample was peripheral blood, taken in the second trimester of pregnancy.

The CDR3 loop is CASRADRESKSQHF. The CDR3 DNA reads as TGTGCCAGCAGAGCTGATCGGGAGTCTAAGTCCCAGCATTTT. The V gene is TRBV9, the J gene TRBJ1-5; the D is unclear. The CDR3 is made up of 14 amino acids. Between the trimmed V and J ends, which lost 5 bases and 11 bases, there was a span of 20 bases. Germline V gene lookup returns CDR1 SGDLS and CDR2 YYNGEE. Together with reference TRBV9 and TRBJ1-5, the CDR3 gives the full variable domain: DSGVTQTPKHLITATGQRVTLRCSPRSGDLSVYWYQQSLDQGLQFLIQYYNGEERAKGNILERFSAQQFPDLHSELNLSSLELGDSALYFCASRADRESKSQHFGDGTRLSIL.